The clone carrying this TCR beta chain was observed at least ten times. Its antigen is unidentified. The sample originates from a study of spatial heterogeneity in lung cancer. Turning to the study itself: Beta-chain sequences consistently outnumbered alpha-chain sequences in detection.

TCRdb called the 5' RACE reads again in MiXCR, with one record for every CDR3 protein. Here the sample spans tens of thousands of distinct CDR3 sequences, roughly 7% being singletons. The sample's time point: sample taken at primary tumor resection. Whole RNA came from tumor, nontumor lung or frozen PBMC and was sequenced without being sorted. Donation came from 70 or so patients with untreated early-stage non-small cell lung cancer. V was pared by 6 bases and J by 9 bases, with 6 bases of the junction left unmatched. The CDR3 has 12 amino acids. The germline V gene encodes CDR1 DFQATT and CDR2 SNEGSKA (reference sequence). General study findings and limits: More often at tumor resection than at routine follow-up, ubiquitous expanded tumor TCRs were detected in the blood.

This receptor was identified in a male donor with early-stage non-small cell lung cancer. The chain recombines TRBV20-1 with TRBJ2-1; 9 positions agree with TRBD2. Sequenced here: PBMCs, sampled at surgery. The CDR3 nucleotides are TGCAGTGCCCAAGCGGGGGGCGGTGAGCAGTTCTTC. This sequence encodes CSAQAGGGEQFF.